Listed below are T cell receptor beta chains from one sample, sequenced in a study of blood T cell repertoires in COVID-19. Some clones are missing from TCRdb's copy, which holds only in-frame ones; the method was immunoSEQ multiplex PCR. There are fewer than 45,000 clones in the sample; around 90% occur only once, and 25% to 30% lies in the top ten. The sample consisted of peripheral blood. These receptors originate from a man aged 55 to 70 with active or convalescent COVID-19. The CDR3 runs from the conserved cysteine through the conserved F or W.

len,v_gene,j_gene,CDR3aa
13,TRBV15,TRBJ2-3,CATSRQGYDTQYF
15,TRBV4-2,TRBJ1-5,CASSQGTGDLQPQHF
11,TRBV30,TRBJ2-3,CASEDSDTQYF
14,TRBV7-7,TRBJ2-2,CASSFRQISGELFF
14,TRBV2,TRBJ2-1,CASRTSGSYNEQFF
15,TRBV14,TRBJ2-7,CASSHLAGASYEQYF
15,TRBV4-1,TRBJ1-5,CASSLQGSSNQPQHF
15,TRBV4-3,TRBJ2-7,CASSKVWTGAYEQYF
15,TRBV30,TRBJ1-4,CAWSLGGLRNEKLFF
13,TRBV19,TRBJ2-2,CASSIGWPGELFF
17,TRBV15,TRBJ1-5,CATSRDRGQTSNQPQHF
15,TRBV5-6,TRBJ2-4,CASSSGRGIRNIQYF
15,TRBV16,TRBJ1-2,CASSLRDVANYGYTF
15,TRBV18,TRBJ1-2,CASSPAGTANYGYTF
15,TRBV11-2,TRBJ2-7,CASRGIRDRSYEQYF
15,TRBV7-6,TRBJ2-3,CASSWRQSGTDTQYF
16,TRBV11-2,TRBJ2-1,CASSLGLPSSYNEQFF
14,TRBV6-5,TRBJ1-1,CASSQGLWNTEAFF
17,TRBV19,TRBJ1-5,CASSIDPYRGRDEPQHF
14,TRBV28,TRBJ1-2,CASSEQGSNYGYTF
16,TRBV3-1/TRBV3-2,TRBJ1-4,CASSQFLVGTNEKLFF
15,TRBV6-1,TRBJ2-1,CASSEGVEIYNEQFF
15,TRBV6-1,TRBJ1-4,CASSDQQGRNEKLFF
10,TRBV28,TRBJ1-2,CAIGRGFYTF
16,TRBV7-2,TRBJ2-7,CASSLPSGTSIYEQYF
15,TRBV5-4,TRBJ2-2,CASSPLARDTGELFF
16,TRBV6-2/TRBV6-3,TRBJ2-3,CASSPPPGTSTDTQYF
12,TRBV15,TRBJ2-5,CASSGVLETQYF
13,TRBV7-9,TRBJ2-3,CASSSSRGDTQYF
16,TRBV6-2/TRBV6-3,TRBJ2-3,CASSYPDRETSDTQYF
17,TRBV5-1,TRBJ2-7,CASSWSADFQSSYEQYF
13,TRBV19,TRBJ2-3,CASSIDLTDTQYF
15,TRBV10-3,TRBJ2-1,CAISENLAGANEQFF
12,TRBV24-1,TRBJ2-2,CATSLYTGELFF
15,TRBV5-1,TRBJ2-7,CASSLAPGGTYEQYF
17,TRBV5-1,TRBJ2-5,CASSFEGRAGVPETQYF
15,TRBV6-5,TRBJ2-2,CASSLMGLYTGELFF
17,TRBV21-1,TRBJ2-5,CASSNRQRLAGVETQYF
16,TRBV27,TRBJ1-6,CASSLIGRGRESPLHF
14,TRBV6-5,TRBJ2-7,CASSLQTGPYEQYF
19,TRBV7-7,TRBJ2-3,CASSSGLAGVGRGTDTQYF